The rows below give T cell receptor beta chains drawn from one sample of a study of T cell responses to AZD1222 COVID-19 vaccine. Clones were sequenced by immunoSEQ multiplex PCR, and TCRdb holds only the in-frame ones, with some missing. The sample consists of roughly 140,000 clones, 85% to 90% of them appearing once. The sample here was peripheral blood, taken on day 0 of AZD1222 vaccination. These receptors all come from an adult in good health. CDR3s include the opening cysteine and the closing phenylalanine or tryptophan. The D gene is left open where the match is weak. Part of the rows lack a size; the others show once, few, many or a class for expanded clones.

j_call clone_size d_call v_call cdr3_aa cdr3_nt
TRBJ2-7 - TRBD2 TRBV6-5 CASSKREGAYEQYF TGTGCCAGCAGTAAGCGGGAGGGGGCCTACGAGCAGTACTTC
TRBJ2-7 - - TRBV27 CASSSRRHEQYF TGTGCCAGCAGTTCAAGAAGGCACGAGCAGTACTTC
TRBJ2-1 - - TRBV19 CASTVDGREQFF TGTGCCAGTACCGTCGACGGTCGGGAGCAGTTCTTC
TRBJ2-5 - - TRBV7-8 CASSSGRETQYF TGTGCCAGCAGTTCAGGGAGGGAGACCCAGTACTTC
TRBJ2-1 - - TRBV25-1 CASGEGKRAYNEQFF TGTGCCAGCGGAGAGGGGAAGCGGGCCTACAATGAGCAGTTCTTC
TRBJ1-2 - - TRBV19 CASSAGRDGGGYTF TGTGCCAGTAGTGCCGGACGTGATGGGGGTGGCTACACCTTC
TRBJ2-5 - TRBD2 TRBV2 CASWIGLAGETQYF TGTGCCAGCTGGATAGGACTAGCCGGAGAGACCCAGTACTTC
TRBJ2-7 - - TRBV9 CASTPAEMPRDEQYF TGTGCCAGCACCCCTGCGGAGATGCCCAGGGACGAGCAGTACTTC
TRBJ2-1 - TRBD1 TRBV24-1 CATSDTRTGRNEQFF TGTGCCACCAGTGACACCCGGACAGGGCGGAATGAGCAGTTCTTC
TRBJ1-3 - - TRBV9 CASSVGIGGSGNTIYF TGTGCCAGCAGCGTAGGCATCGGGGGCTCTGGAAACACCATATATTTT
TRBJ1-6 - TRBD1 TRBV5-1 CASSLGQGNNSPLHF TGCGCCAGCAGCCTCGGACAGGGGAATAATTCACCCCTCCACTTT
TRBJ1-2 - - TRBV13 CASSLNGRGGYGYTF TGTGCCAGCAGCCTAAATGGCAGGGGAGGCTATGGCTACACCTTC
TRBJ1-6 - TRBD1 TRBV5-4 CASSATGTAENSPLHF TGTGCCAGCAGCGCAACCGGGACAGCGGAGAATTCACCCCTCCACTTT
TRBJ1-4 - - TRBV6-5 CASSSAGWDEKLFF TGTGCCAGCAGTTCCGCAGGGTGGGATGAAAAACTGTTTTTT
TRBJ2-1 - TRBD1 TRBV6-5 CASQTDHRGNEQFF TGTGCCAGCCAGACCGATCACAGGGGGAATGAGCAGTTCTTC
TRBJ2-7 - TRBD1 TRBV6-1 CASSEFRTGLSEQYF TGTGCCAGCAGTGAGTTCAGGACAGGGCTGTCCGAGCAGTACTTC
TRBJ2-7 - TRBD1 TRBV19 CASSDRDSYEQYF TGTGCCAGTAGTGACCGGGACAGCTACGAGCAGTACTTC
TRBJ1-3 - - TRBV6-7 CASSSGKAGNTIYF TGTGCCAGCAGTTCCGGGAAAGCGGGAAACACCATATATTTT
TRBJ1-6 once - TRBV27 CASSFGHGRHNSPLHF TGTGCCAGCAGTTTCGGGCACGGGAGACATAATTCACCCCTCCACTTT
TRBJ2-4 once - TRBV9 CASSVDGFGAKNIQYF TGTGCCAGCAGCGTAGATGGGTTTGGGGCCAAAAACATTCAGTACTTC
TRBJ1-1 - - TRBV21-1 CASSKEKIRQGYTEAFF TGTGCCAGCAGCAAAGAGAAGATCCGGCAGGGGTACACTGAAGCTTTCTTT
TRBJ1-5 - - TRBV6-1 CASSEPGLRLDQPQHF TGTGCCAGCAGTGAACCGGGCCTTAGGCTTGATCAGCCCCAGCATTTT
TRBJ2-5 - TRBD2 TRBV3-1/TRBV3-2 CASSQPKASGGLETQYF TGTGCCAGCAGCCAACCCAAGGCTAGCGGGGGTCTGGAGACCCAGTACTTC
TRBJ2-2 - TRBD1 TRBV2 CASNPTGATGELFF TGTGCCAGCAATCCTACAGGGGCCACCGGGGAGCTGTTTTTT
TRBJ2-7 - TRBD2 TRBV11-2 CASTGTSGSYEQYF TGTGCCAGCACCGGGACTAGCGGGAGTTACGAGCAGTACTTC
TRBJ2-7 once TRBD1 TRBV5-1 CASSLSQGNEQYF TGCGCCAGCAGCTTGTCACAGGGGAATGAGCAGTACTTC
TRBJ1-2 - - TRBV18 CASSPAPNRPSNGYTF TGTGCCAGCTCACCCGCCCCGAACAGACCTTCCAATGGCTACACCTTC
TRBJ1-6 - - TRBV5-1 CASGPGGNSPLHF TGCGCCAGCGGCCCAGGTGGGAATTCACCCCTCCACTTT
TRBJ2-7 - - TRBV13 CASSLGGRRPDREQYF TGTGCCAGCAGCTTAGGCGGACGGCGTCCGGATCGGGAGCAGTACTTC
TRBJ2-2 - - TRBV4-1 CASSQGETGELFF TGCGCCAGCAGCCAAGGGGAAACCGGGGAGCTGTTTTTT
TRBJ1-5 few - TRBV18 CASSPDRSNQPQHF TGTGCCAGCTCGCCCGACAGGAGCAATCAGCCCCAGCATTTT
TRBJ2-7 - TRBD1 TRBV29-1 CSVAWTGPGSYEQYF TGCAGCGTTGCATGGACAGGGCCAGGCTCCTACGAGCAGTACTTC
TRBJ1-4 - - TRBV6-6 CASRTVGVGEKLFF TGTGCCAGCAGAACAGTGGGGGTAGGCGAAAAACTGTTTTTT
TRBJ1-1 - - TRBV28 CASSLSPRNTEAFF TGTGCCAGCAGTTTATCTCCCAGGAACACTGAAGCTTTCTTT
TRBJ1-1 - TRBD1 TRBV28 CASSANRGLNTEAFF TGTGCCAGCAGTGCAAACAGGGGGCTGAACACTGAAGCTTTCTTT
TRBJ1-3 - - TRBV19 CASSPTRIGRSGNTIYF TGTGCCAGTAGTCCCACCCGAATCGGCCGCTCTGGAAACACCATATATTTT
TRBJ1-3 - - TRBV28 CASLGPAQGNTIYF TGTGCCAGCTTGGGGCCCGCTCAGGGAAACACCATATATTTT
TRBJ1-4 - - TRBV7-9 CASSLGATNEKLFF TGTGCCAGCAGCTTAGGGGCGACTAATGAAAAACTGTTTTTT
TRBJ1-1 once TRBD1 TRBV27 CASSPTGVRMNTEAFF TGTGCCAGCAGTCCTACAGGGGTAAGGATGAACACTGAAGCTTTCTTT
TRBJ1-4 - - TRBV6-2/TRBV6-3 CASSSPYPTNEKLFF TGTGCCAGCAGTTCTCCGTATCCAACTAATGAAAAACTGTTTTTT
TRBJ1-5 - - TRBV27 CASSPLNRGNSNQPQHF TGTGCCAGCAGTCCTCTTAATAGGGGTAATAGCAATCAGCCCCAGCATTTT
TRBJ1-6 - - TRBV13 CASSRRRGPPLHF TGTGCCAGCAGCCGCCGTCGGGGGCCACCCCTCCACTTT
TRBJ2-1 once - TRBV3-1/TRBV3-2 CASNLGRVAASSYNEQFF TGTGCCAGCAACCTCGGACGCGTAGCAGCAAGCTCCTACAATGAGCAGTTCTTC
TRBJ1-2 - TRBD1 TRBV3-1/TRBV3-2 CASSPRDRGRLGYTF TGTGCCAGCAGCCCCCGGGACAGGGGGAGACTAGGCTACACCTTC
TRBJ2-3 - TRBD2 TRBV7-8 CASSLAAGEVADTQYF TGTGCCAGCAGCTTAGCGGCGGGAGAGGTTGCAGATACGCAGTATTTT
TRBJ1-1 - - TRBV9 CASNPPPELNTEAFF TGTGCCAGCAACCCACCGCCAGAATTGAACACTGAAGCTTTCTTT
TRBJ1-2 - - TRBV4-2 CASSHVMSRVKDYGYTF TGTGCCAGCAGCCACGTTATGTCTCGGGTTAAGGACTATGGCTACACCTTC
TRBJ2-3 once - TRBV2 CASSDTYGGTDTQYF TGTGCCAGCAGTGATACGTACGGCGGCACAGATACGCAGTATTTT
TRBJ2-5 once - TRBV3-1/TRBV3-2 CASTPLPGYQETQYF TGTGCCAGCACTCCCTTACCCGGGTACCAAGAGACCCAGTACTTC